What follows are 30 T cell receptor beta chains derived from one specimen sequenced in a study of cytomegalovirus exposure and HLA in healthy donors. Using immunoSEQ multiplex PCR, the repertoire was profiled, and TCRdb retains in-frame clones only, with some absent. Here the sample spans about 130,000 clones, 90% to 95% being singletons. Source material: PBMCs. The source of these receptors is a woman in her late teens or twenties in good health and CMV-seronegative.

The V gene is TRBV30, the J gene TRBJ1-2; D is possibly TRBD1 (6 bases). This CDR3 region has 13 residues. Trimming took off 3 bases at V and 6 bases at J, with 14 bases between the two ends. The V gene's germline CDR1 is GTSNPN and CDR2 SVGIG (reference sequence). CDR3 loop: CAWRTGWVNGYTF. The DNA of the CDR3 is TGTGCCTGGAGAACAGGGTGGGTTAATGGCTACACCTTC. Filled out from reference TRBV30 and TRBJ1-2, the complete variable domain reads SQTIHQWPATLVQPVGSPLSLECTVEGTSNPNLYWYRQAAGRGLQLLFYSVGIGQISSEVPQNLSASRPQDRQFILSSKKLLLSDSGFYLCAWRTGWVNGYTFGSGTRLTVV.

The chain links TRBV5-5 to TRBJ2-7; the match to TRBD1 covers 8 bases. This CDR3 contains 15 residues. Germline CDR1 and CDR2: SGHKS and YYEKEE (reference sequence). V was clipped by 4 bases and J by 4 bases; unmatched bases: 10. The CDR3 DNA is TGTGCCAGCAGCCCGCAGCCAGGGGGCTCGTACGAGCAGTACTTC. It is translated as CASSPQPGGSYEQYF.

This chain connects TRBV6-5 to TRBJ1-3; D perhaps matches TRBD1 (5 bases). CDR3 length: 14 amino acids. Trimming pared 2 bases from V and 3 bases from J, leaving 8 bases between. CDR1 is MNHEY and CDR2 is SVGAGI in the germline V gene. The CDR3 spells CASSYRGLGNTIYF. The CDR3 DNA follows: TGTGCCAGCAGTTACCGGGGACTTGGAAACACCATATATTTT.

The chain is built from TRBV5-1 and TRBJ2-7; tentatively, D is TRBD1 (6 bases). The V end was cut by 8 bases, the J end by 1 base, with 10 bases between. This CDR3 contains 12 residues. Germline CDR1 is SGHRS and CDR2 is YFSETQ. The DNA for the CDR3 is TGCGCCAGTCAGGGGCAATCCTACGAGCAGTACTTC. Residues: CASQGQSYEQYF.

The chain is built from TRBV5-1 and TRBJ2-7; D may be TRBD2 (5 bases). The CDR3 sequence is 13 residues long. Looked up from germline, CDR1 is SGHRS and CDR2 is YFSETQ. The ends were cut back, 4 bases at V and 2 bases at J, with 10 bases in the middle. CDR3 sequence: CASSKDGTYEQYF. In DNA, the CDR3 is TGCGCCAGCAGCAAGGACGGGACCTACGAGCAGTACTTC.

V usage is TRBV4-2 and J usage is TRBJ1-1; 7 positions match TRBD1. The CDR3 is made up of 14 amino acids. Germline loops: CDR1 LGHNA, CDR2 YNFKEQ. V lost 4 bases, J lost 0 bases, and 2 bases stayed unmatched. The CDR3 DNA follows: TGTGCCAGCAGCCGCGGGACAGTGAACACTGAAGCTTTCTTT. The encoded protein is CASSRGTVNTEAFF.

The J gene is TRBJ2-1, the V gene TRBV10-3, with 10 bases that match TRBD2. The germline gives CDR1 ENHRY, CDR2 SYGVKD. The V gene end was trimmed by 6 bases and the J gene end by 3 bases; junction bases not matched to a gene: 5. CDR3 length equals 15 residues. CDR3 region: CAISMSSGSYNEQFF. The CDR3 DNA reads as TGTGCCATCAGCATGTCTAGCGGGAGCTACAATGAGCAGTTCTTC.

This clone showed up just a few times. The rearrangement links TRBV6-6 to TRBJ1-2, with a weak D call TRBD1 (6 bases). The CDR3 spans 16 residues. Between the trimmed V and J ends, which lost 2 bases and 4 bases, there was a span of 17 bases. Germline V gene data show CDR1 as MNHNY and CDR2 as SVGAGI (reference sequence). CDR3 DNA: TGTGCCAGCAGTTACGGGGGCCCTTTGGACAGCTATGGCTACACCTTC. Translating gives CASSYGGPLDSYGYTF.

This CDR3 is CASSEEGGSFEQFF. DNA of the CDR3: TGTGCCAGCAGTGAAGAAGGAGGGAGTTTTGAGCAGTTCTTC. J is TRBJ2-1 and V is TRBV6-4, with D possibly being TRBD2 (6 bases). This CDR3 contains 14 residues. Germline CDR1 MRHNA, CDR2 SNTAGT. The V gene lost 3 bases and the J gene lost 9 bases, with 15 bases spanning the gap.

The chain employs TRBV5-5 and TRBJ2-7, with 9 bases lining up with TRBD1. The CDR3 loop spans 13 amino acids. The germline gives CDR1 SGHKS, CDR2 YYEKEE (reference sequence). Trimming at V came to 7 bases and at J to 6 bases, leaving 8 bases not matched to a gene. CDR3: CASGGTGLGEQYF. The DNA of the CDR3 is TGTGCCAGCGGGGGGACAGGGCTGGGCGAGCAGTACTTC.

The CDR3 is CASSLDSSNEKLFF. As DNA, the CDR3 is TGCGCCAGCAGCCTGGACAGCTCAAATGAAAAACTGTTTTTT. V gene TRBV5-1 combines with J gene TRBJ1-4; D is possibly TRBD1 (6 bases). V was pared by 4 bases and J by 5 bases, with 12 bases between. Germline CDR1 and CDR2: SGHRS and YFSETQ. This CDR3 contains 14 residues.

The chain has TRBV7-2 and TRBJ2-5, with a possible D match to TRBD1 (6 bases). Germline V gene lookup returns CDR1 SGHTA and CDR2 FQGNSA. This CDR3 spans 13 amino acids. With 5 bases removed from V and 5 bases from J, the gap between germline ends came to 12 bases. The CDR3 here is CASSRQVRETQYF. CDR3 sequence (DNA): TGTGCCAGCAGCCGACAGGTCCGGGAGACCCAGTACTTC.

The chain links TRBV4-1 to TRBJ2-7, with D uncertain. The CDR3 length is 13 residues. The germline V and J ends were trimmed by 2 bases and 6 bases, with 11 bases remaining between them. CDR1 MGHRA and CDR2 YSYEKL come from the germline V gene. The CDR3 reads CASSQPSMSEQYF. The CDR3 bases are TGCGCCAGCAGCCAACCCTCCATGAGCGAGCAGTACTTC.

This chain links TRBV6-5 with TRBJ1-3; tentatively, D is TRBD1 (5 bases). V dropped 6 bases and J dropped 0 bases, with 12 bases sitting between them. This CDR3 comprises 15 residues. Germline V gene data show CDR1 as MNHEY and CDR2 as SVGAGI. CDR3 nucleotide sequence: TGTGCCAGCAGGGGGGGGACGATCTCTGGAAACACCATATATTTT. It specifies CASRGGTISGNTIYF.

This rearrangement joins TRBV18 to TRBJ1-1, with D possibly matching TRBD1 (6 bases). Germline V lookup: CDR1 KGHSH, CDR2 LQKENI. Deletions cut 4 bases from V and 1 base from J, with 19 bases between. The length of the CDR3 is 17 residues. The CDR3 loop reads CASSRILETGPNTEAFF. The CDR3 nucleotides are TGTGCCAGCTCACGTATTCTCGAGACAGGCCCGAACACTGAAGCTTTCTTT.

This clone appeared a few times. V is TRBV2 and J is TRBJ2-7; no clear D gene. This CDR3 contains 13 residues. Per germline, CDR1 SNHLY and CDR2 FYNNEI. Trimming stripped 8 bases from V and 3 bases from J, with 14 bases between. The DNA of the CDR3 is TGTGCCAGCCAGCGAACCGCGCTCTACGAGCAGTACTTC. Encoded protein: CASQRTALYEQYF.

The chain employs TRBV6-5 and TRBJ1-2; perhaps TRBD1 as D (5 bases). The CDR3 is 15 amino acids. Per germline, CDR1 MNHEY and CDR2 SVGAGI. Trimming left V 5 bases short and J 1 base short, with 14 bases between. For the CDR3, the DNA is TGTGCCAGCAGTCCATCCTTGGGGGGTAACTATGGCTACACCTTC. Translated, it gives CASSPSLGGNYGYTF.

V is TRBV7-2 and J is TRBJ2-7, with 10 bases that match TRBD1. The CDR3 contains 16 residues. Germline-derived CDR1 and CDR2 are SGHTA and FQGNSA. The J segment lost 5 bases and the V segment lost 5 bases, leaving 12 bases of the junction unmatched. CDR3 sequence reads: CASSISGTGVPHEQYF. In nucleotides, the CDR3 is TGTGCCAGCAGCATTAGTGGGACAGGGGTTCCCCACGAGCAGTACTTC.

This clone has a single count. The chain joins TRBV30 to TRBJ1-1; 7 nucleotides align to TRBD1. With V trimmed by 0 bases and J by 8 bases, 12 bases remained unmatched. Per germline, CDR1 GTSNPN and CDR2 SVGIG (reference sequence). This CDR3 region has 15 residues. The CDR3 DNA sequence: TGTGCCTGGAGTGTTAAACAGGGGCGGAAGCCGGAAGCTTTCTTT. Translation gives CAWSVKQGRKPEAFF.

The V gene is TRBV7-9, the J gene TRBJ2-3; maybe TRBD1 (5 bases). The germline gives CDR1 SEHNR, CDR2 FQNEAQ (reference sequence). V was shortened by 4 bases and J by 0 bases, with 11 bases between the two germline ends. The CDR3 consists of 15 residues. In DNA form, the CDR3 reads TGTGCCAGCAGCTACACAGGAGATAGCACAGATACGCAGTATTTT. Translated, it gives CASSYTGDSTDTQYF.

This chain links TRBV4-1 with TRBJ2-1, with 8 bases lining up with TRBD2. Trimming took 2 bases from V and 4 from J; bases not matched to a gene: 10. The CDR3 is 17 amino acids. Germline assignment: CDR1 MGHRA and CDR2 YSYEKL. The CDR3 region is CASSQRVGGGPYNEQFF. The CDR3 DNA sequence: TGCGCCAGCAGCCAAAGGGTTGGCGGGGGGCCATACAATGAGCAGTTCTTC.

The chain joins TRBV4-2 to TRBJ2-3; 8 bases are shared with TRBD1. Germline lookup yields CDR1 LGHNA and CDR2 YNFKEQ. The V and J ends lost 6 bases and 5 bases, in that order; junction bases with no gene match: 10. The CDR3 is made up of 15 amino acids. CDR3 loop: CASSKVTGAEDTQYF. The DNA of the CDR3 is TGTGCCAGCAGTAAGGTGACAGGGGCGGAAGATACGCAGTATTTT.

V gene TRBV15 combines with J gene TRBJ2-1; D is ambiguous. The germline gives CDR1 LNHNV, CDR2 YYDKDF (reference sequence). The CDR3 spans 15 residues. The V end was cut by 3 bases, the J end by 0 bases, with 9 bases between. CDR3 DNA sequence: TGTGCCACCAGCAGCACACCTAGCTCCTACAATGAGCAGTTCTTC. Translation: CATSSTPSSYNEQFF. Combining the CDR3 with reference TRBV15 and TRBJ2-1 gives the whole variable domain DAMVIQNPRYQVTQFGKPVTLSCSQTLNHNVMYWYQQKSSQAPKLLFHYYDKDFNNEADTPDNFQSRRPNTSFCFLDIRSPGLGDTAMYLCATSSTPSSYNEQFFGPGTRLTVL.

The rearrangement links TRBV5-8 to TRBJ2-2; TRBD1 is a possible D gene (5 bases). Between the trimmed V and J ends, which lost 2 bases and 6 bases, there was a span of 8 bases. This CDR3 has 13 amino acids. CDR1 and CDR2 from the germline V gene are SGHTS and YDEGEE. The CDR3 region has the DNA TGTGCCAGCAGCTTCGTACAGGCCGGGGAGCTGTTTTTT. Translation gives CASSFVQAGELFF.

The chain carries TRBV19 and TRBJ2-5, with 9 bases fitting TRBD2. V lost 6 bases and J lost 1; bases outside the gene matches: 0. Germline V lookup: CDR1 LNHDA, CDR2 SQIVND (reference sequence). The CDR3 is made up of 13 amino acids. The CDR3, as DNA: TGTGCCAGTAGGGGACTAGCCCAAGAGACCCAGTACTTC. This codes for CASRGLAQETQYF.

This CDR3 reads CASSLAGPSSNYEQYF. The CDR3 DNA reads TGTGCCAGCAGCTTAGCTGGGCCGTCTAGCAACTACGAGCAGTACTTC. The chain combines TRBV11-2 with TRBJ2-7, with TRBD2 as a possible D gene (5 bases). Germline-derived CDR1 and CDR2 are SGHAT and FQNNGV. V lost 1 base to trimming and J lost 3 bases, with 16 bases between them. The CDR3 extends over 16 amino acids.

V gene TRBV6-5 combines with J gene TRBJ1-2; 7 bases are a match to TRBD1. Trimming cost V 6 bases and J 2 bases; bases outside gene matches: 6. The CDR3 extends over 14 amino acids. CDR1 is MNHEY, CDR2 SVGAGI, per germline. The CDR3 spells CASRAGQRNYGYTF. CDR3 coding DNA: TGTGCCAGCAGGGCGGGACAGCGCAACTATGGCTACACCTTC.

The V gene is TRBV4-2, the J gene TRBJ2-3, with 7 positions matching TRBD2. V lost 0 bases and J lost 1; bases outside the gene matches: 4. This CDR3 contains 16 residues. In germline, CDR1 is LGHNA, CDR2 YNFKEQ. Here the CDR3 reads CASSQDLGGGTDTQYF. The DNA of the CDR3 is TGTGCCAGCAGCCAAGATCTGGGGGGGGGCACAGATACGCAGTATTTT.

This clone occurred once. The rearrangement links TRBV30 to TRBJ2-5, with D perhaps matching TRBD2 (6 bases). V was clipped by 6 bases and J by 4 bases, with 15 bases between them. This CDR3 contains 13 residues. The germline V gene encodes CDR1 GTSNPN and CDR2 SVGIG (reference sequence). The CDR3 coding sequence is TGTGCCTGTGGGATAAGGCGGGGAGAGACCCAGTACTTC. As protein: CACGIRRGETQYF. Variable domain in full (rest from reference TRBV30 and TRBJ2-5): SQTIHQWPATLVQPVGSPLSLECTVEGTSNPNLYWYRQAAGRGLQLLFYSVGIGQISSEVPQNLSASRPQDRQFILSSKKLLLSDSGFYLCACGIRRGETQYFGPGTRLLVL.

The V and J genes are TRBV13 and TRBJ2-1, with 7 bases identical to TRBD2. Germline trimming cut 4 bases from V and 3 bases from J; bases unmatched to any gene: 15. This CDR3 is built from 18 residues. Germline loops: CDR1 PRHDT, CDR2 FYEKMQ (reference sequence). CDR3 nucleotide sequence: TGTGCCAGCAGCTCCCACAGAGGTAGCGGGCTAAACTACAATGAGCAGTTCTTC. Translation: CASSSHRGSGLNYNEQFF.